The 19 T cell receptor beta chains listed next were all sequenced from one sample in a study of identical twins. Using its own MiXCR run on the 5' RACE reads, TCRdb lists one record per CDR3 protein. The table shows fewer than 900,000 distinct CDR3 sequences, with around 21% occurring only once. This sample was shared with a second study, whose subject was T cells expressing NK-cell markers.

Sequencing was carried out using PBMCs. Receptors originate from a woman under 30 in good health.

This clonotype was detected a few times. The chain combines TRBV5-1 with TRBJ2-3, with D possibly matching TRBD1 (6 bases). This CDR3 comprises 14 residues. CDR1 and CDR2 (germline): SGHRS, YFSETQ. V shed 3 bases and J shed 0 bases, with 8 bases lying between them. CDR3 residues: CASSWTVSTDTQYF. CDR3 DNA sequence: TGCGCCAGCAGCTGGACAGTTAGCACAGATACGCAGTATTTT.

J is TRBJ1-3 and V is TRBV6-2 or TRBV6-3; D not resolved. CDR3 size: 12 residues. Trimming cost V 6 bases and J 2 bases, with 5 bases left between them. From germline, CDR1 is MNHEY and CDR2 SVGEGT. CDR3 loop: CASSRPGNTIYF. Written as DNA, the CDR3 is TGTGCCAGCAGCCGACCTGGAAACACCATATATTTT.

This clonotype was detected only a few times. This chain links TRBV4-3 with TRBJ2-3; a possible D gene is TRBD1 (5 bases). CDR1 and CDR2 (germline): LGHNA, YSLEER. The CDR3 has 12 amino acids. V was pared by 5 bases and J by 9 bases, with 12 bases between. CDR3 protein: CASSNPWGTQYF. CDR3 nucleotide sequence: TGCGCCAGCAGCAATCCCTGGGGCACGCAGTATTTT.

The chain couples TRBV20-1 to TRBJ1-2, with D possibly TRBD1 on 5 matching bases. The length of the CDR3 is 12 residues. The V and J ends lost 6 bases and 6 bases respectively, with 14 bases between them. Germline CDR1 is DFQATT and CDR2 is SNEGSKA (reference sequence). The CDR3 reads CSAITGGNGYTF. CDR3 DNA: TGCAGTGCCATTACCGGGGGGAATGGCTACACCTTC.

The rearrangement links TRBV5-6 to TRBJ2-7; possible D gene TRBD1, 5 bases. Germline V gives CDR1 SGHDT, CDR2 YYEEEE. The CDR3 consists of 16 residues. Trimming pared 0 bases from V and 5 bases from J, leaving 18 bases between. DNA for the CDR3: TGTGCCAGCAGCTTGGGCGCAGGGCAGTATGTCCACGAGCAGTACTTC. As protein: CASSLGAGQYVHEQYF.

For this clonotype: Mismatch with germline at one junction end may stem from a read error. The genes are TRBV6-1 and TRBJ2-5; 10 bases line up with TRBD1. CDR1 is MNHNS and CDR2 is SASEGT in the germline V gene. The CDR3 has 15 amino acids. CDR3: CASREEDRGQETQYF. The CDR3 DNA reads as TGTGCCAGCAGGGAAGAGGACAGGGGGCAAGAGACCCAGTACTTC.

This clonotype was found many times. J is TRBJ1-5 and V is TRBV7-2; D unclear. Trimming pared 7 bases from V and 3 bases from J, leaving 7 bases between. Germline lookup yields CDR1 SGHTA and CDR2 FQGNSA. The CDR3 contains 12 residues. The CDR3 DNA is TGTGCCAGCACCTGGAACAATCAGCCCCAGCATTTT. Protein: CASTWNNQPQHF.

The chain carries TRBV7-8 and TRBJ1-5, with D uncertain. The germline CDR1 and CDR2 sequences are SGHVS and FQNEAQ. V lost 5 bases and J lost 5, with 10 bases in between. This CDR3 contains 13 residues. The CDR3 reads CASSRYMDQPQHF. The CDR3 DNA sequence: TGTGCCAGCAGCCGCTATATGGATCAGCCCCAGCATTTT.

A few counts support this clonotype. The rearrangement uses TRBV5-1 and TRBJ2-1; weak D call: TRBD1 (5 bases). Germline CDR1 reads SGHRS; CDR2 reads YFSETQ. This CDR3 is 15 amino acids long. Trimming removed 6 bases at V and 1 base at J, with 14 bases between. CDR3 DNA: TGCGCCAGCAAGGCAGGGATAGCATCCTACAATGAGCAGTTCTTC. Protein product: CASKAGIASYNEQFF.

The chain couples TRBV12-3 or TRBV12-4 to TRBJ2-1; no reliable D call. V gave up 1 base and J gave up 9 bases, with 7 bases separating them. The CDR3 contains 12 residues. This CDR3 reads CASSLVYGEQFF. The CDR3 DNA reads as TGTGCCAGCAGTTTAGTTTACGGTGAGCAGTTCTTC.

This clonotype occurred a few times. The chain uses TRBV4-3 and TRBJ2-1; tentatively, D is TRBD1 (5 bases). The V gene lost 11 bases and the J gene lost 8 bases, with 7 bases spanning the gap. The CDR3 is 9 amino acids. Germline V gives CDR1 LGHNA, CDR2 YSLEER. CDR3 DNA sequence: TGCGCCCCCAGGGATGAGCAGTTCTTC. It codes for CAPRDEQFF.

This clonotype was found a few times. V is TRBV20-1 and J is TRBJ2-5, with 11 bases identical to TRBD2. V shed 6 bases, J shed 4 bases, and the junction held 7 bases outside the gene matches. Germline V gene data show CDR1 as DFQATT and CDR2 as SNEGSKA (reference sequence). CDR3 length: 14 amino acids. CDR3 loop: CSASGLAGIETQYF. The CDR3 bases are TGCAGTGCAAGTGGACTAGCGGGTATAGAGACCCAGTACTTC.

The chain recombines TRBV7-3 with TRBJ2-7, with D possibly TRBD2 on 6 matching bases. The CDR3 length is 14 residues. V was cut by 2 bases and J by 5 bases, with 13 bases left in between. Per the germline V gene, CDR1 is SGHTA and CDR2 is FQGTGA. Here the CDR3 DNA reads TGTGCCAGCAGCTTAGGAGGGAATATCGACGAGCAGTACTTC. Its protein product is CASSLGGNIDEQYF.

To note about this clonotype: One end of the junction varies from germline; a read error may be responsible. The chain uses TRBV29-1 and TRBJ2-7, with a tentative D call TRBD2 (5 bases). This CDR3 spans 18 amino acids. Germline lookup yields CDR1 SQVTM and CDR2 ANQGSEA. This CDR3 reads CSVVFRHDGLLISYKQYF. The DNA of the CDR3 is TGCAGCGTTGTATTCAGGCACGACGGACTTCTCATTTCCTACAAGCAGTACTTC.

This clonotype was detected only a few times. The chain links TRBV9 to TRBJ1-2, with D perhaps matching TRBD1 (5 bases). The germline CDR1 and CDR2 sequences are SGDLS and YYNGEE. The CDR3 is 15 residues long. V was shortened by 0 bases and J by 2 bases, with 11 bases between the two germline ends. DNA for the CDR3: TGTGCCAGCAGCGTAGCTGGGGCGTGGAACTATGGCTACACCTTC. It encodes CASSVAGAWNYGYTF.

This clonotype was counted a few times. The chain has TRBV20-1 and TRBJ1-2, with D hard to call. V was pared by 1 base and J by 4 bases, with 16 bases between. The CDR3 is 15 amino acids. Germline CDR1 reads DFQATT; CDR2 reads SNEGSKA (reference sequence). The CDR3 DNA follows: TGCAGTGCTAGAGCCCACGGCGGACCTGGCTATGGCTACACCTTC. It encodes CSARAHGGPGYGYTF.

This clonotype was counted between two and nine times. CDR3 sequence reads: CASSLGSRNYEQYF. The CDR3 DNA follows: TGTGCCAGCAGCCTCGGCTCCCGCAACTACGAGCAGTACTTC. The chain combines TRBV9 with TRBJ2-7, with D unclear. Trimming took off 4 bases at V and 3 bases at J, with 14 bases between the two ends. Germline assignment: CDR1 SGDLS and CDR2 YYNGEE. There are 14 residues in the CDR3.

This clonotype was found a few times. The chain carries TRBV20-1 and TRBJ2-4; 10 bases line up with TRBD2. The germline CDR1 and CDR2 sequences are DFQATT and SNEGSKA (reference sequence). The V segment lost 0 bases and the J segment 8 bases; nucleotides outside the gene matches: 10. This CDR3 comprises 16 residues. The CDR3 nucleotides are TGCAGTGCTAGAGAGAGTGCCGGGACTAGCGCACACATTCAGTACTTC. This codes for CSARESAGTSAHIQYF.

This clonotype turned up a few times. This chain links TRBV20-1 with TRBJ2-7; tentatively, D is TRBD1 (5 bases). V was trimmed by 0 bases and J by 8 bases, leaving 17 bases between them. The CDR3 is made up of 14 amino acids. Germline loops: CDR1 DFQATT, CDR2 SNEGSKA (reference sequence). CDR3 in DNA: TGCAGTGCTAGAGAAGGCAGGGCGCGCCTCAAGCAGTACTTC. This sequence encodes CSAREGRARLKQYF.